The 20 T cell receptor beta chains below all came from one sample that was sequenced in a study of T cells expressing NK-cell markers. Reanalyzing the 5' RACE reads, TCRdb keeps one entry per CDR3 protein, without DNA. The sample spans about half a million distinct CDR3 sequences; the ten largest clones claim under 1.5%. The sample comprised blood T cells: a sorted CD56 or NKG2C T cell subset, CD4+ or CD8+ T cells, or bulk PBMC T cells (not recorded which). The receptors here all came from a woman aged 50 to 65 in good health.

V gene TRBV20-1 combines with J gene TRBJ2-3; TCRdb indicates TRBD1, and absent DNA this call remains unverified. This CDR3 is built from 13 residues. The germline V gene encodes CDR1 DFQATT and CDR2 SNEGSKA (reference sequence). The CDR3 is CSALGDNTDTQYF.

The chain combines TRBV29-1 with TRBJ1-5; no DNA is available, so the TRBD1 call from TCRdb remains unchecked. The CDR3 is 13 residues long. The V gene's germline CDR1 is SQVTM and CDR2 ANQGSEA. The CDR3 loop is CSVATGGDQPQHF.

The chain carries TRBV6-5 and TRBJ2-5. The V gene's germline CDR1 is MNHEY and CDR2 SVGAGI. The CDR3 loop spans 15 amino acids. This CDR3 reads CASSNGRDLTQTQYF.

The chain's CDR3 is CASSGRGQGVKSTEAFF. V usage is TRBV7-6 and J usage is TRBJ1-1. The CDR3 spans 17 residues. In germline, CDR1 is SGHVS, CDR2 FNYEAQ.

The gene calls are TRBV28 and TRBJ2-7; TCRdb lists TRBD2, though no DNA is available to test this call. CDR3 length: 15 amino acids. Germline V gene data show CDR1 as MDHEN and CDR2 as SYDVKM. The CDR3 reads CASSPSSGSFYEQYF.

The chain combines TRBV11-2 with TRBJ2-7. Germline loops: CDR1 SGHAT, CDR2 FQNNGV. The CDR3 is made up of 14 amino acids. CDR3 protein: CASSLGLALGEQYF. Supplemented by reference TRBV11-2 and TRBJ2-7, the full variable domain reads EAGVAQSPRYKIIEKRQSVAFWCNPISGHATLYWYQQILGQGPKLLIQFQNNGVVDDSQLPKDRFSAERLKGVDSTLKIQPAKLEDSAVYLCASSLGLALGEQYFGPGTRLTVT.

This chain connects TRBV5-1 to TRBJ2-3. CDR3 length: 13 amino acids. Germline V lookup: CDR1 SGHRS, CDR2 YFSETQ. This chain's CDR3 is CASSLTIADTQYF.

The J gene is TRBJ2-5, the V gene TRBV15; absent DNA, TCRdb's TRBD1 call cannot be checked. The germline gives CDR1 LNHNV, CDR2 YYDKDF (reference sequence). The CDR3 consists of 15 residues. This CDR3 is CATSYGQLGPSDQYF.

The chain combines TRBV12-3 or TRBV12-4 with TRBJ2-1; TCRdb names TRBD2, which stays unverified in the absence of DNA. The CDR3 length is 16 residues. The CDR3 reads CASSLAGGVPYNEQFF.

The V call is TRBV27, the J call TRBJ2-1. The CDR3 contains 16 residues. In germline, CDR1 is MNHEY, CDR2 SMNVEV (reference sequence). CDR3 region: CASSLSEGISYNEQFF.

The CDR3: CSVSTTGNTEAFF. V is TRBV29-1 and J is TRBJ1-1. This CDR3 comprises 13 residues. Germline CDR1 reads SQVTM; CDR2 reads ANQGSEA.

This chain joins TRBV27 and TRBJ1-5. Looked up from germline, CDR1 is MNHEY and CDR2 is SMNVEV (reference sequence). This CDR3 is 14 amino acids long. Here the CDR3 reads CASSSEWGNQPQHF.

The chain recombines TRBV6-2 or TRBV6-3 with TRBJ2-7. Per the germline V gene, CDR1 is MNHEY and CDR2 is SVGEGT. The CDR3 is 15 residues long. CDR3 sequence reads: CASSSADVGSYEQYF.

V gene TRBV25-1 combines with J gene TRBJ1-2. This CDR3 region has 14 residues. Germline V CDR1 and CDR2: MGHDK, SYGVNS. CDR3 amino acids: CASSGSGFDYGYTF.

J is TRBJ1-2 and V is TRBV12-3 or TRBV12-4; TCRdb names TRBD1, which stays unverified in the absence of DNA. The CDR3 runs to 15 residues. This chain's CDR3 is CASSLLTGAHYGYTF.

This chain links TRBV20-1 with TRBJ1-2. Per the germline V gene, CDR1 is DFQATT and CDR2 is SNEGSKA (reference sequence). This CDR3 is 14 amino acids long. The CDR3 protein is CSAGLIQSNYGYTF.

V is TRBV3-1 and J is TRBJ2-7; with no DNA, the TCRdb D assignment of TRBD2 cannot be verified. This CDR3 is 15 amino acids long. Looked up from germline, CDR1 is LGHDT and CDR2 is YNNKEL (reference sequence). The CDR3 loop is CASSQDVRAFYEQYF.

The V call is TRBV23-1, the J call TRBJ2-3; TCRdb gives TRBD2 as the D gene, but with no DNA this cannot be confirmed. TRBV23-1 is an ORF, with its function uncertain. The CDR3 runs 21 residues. The CDR3 loop is CASSQFGNLAGGPRYTDTQYF.

The chain couples TRBV9 to TRBJ2-3; the TCRdb call, TRBD2, lacks DNA for checking. CDR3 length: 17 amino acids. Germline lookup yields CDR1 SGDLS and CDR2 YYNGEE. This CDR3 is CASSVDPPGLSTDTQYF.

V is TRBV7-9 and J is TRBJ2-5; no DNA is available, so the TRBD1 call from TCRdb remains unchecked. CDR1 is SEHNR, CDR2 FQNEAQ, per germline (reference sequence). The CDR3 sequence is 18 residues long. The CDR3: CASSLGVGFSGLWETQYF.